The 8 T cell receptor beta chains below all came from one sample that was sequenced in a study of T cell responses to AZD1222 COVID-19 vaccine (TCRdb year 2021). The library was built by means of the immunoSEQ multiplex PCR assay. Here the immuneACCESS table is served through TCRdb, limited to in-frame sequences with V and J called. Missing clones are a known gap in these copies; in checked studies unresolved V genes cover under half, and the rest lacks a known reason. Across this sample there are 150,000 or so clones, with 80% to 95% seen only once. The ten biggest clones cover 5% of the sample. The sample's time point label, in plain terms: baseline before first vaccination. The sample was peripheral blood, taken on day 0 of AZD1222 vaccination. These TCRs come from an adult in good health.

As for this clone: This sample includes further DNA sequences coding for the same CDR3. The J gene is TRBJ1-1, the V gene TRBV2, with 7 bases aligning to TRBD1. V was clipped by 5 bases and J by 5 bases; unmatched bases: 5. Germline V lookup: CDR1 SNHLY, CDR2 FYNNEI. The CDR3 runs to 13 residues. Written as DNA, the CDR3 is TGTGCCAGCAGTCGACAGGGCAATACTGAAGCTTTCTTT. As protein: CASSRQGNTEAFF.

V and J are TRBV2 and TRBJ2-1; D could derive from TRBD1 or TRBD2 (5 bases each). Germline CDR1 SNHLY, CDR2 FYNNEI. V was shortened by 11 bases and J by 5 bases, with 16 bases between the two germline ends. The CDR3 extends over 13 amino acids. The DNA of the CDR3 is TGTGCCGGCTACACCGGGACCAACAATGAGCAGTTCTTC. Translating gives CAGYTGTNNEQFF. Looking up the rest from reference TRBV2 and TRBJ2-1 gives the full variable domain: EPEVTQTPSHQVTQMGQEVILRCVPISNHLYFYWYRQILGQKVEFLVSFYNNEISEKSEIFDDQFSVERPDGSNFTLKIRSTKLEDSAMYFCAGYTGTNNEQFFGPGTRLTVL.

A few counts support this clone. The CDR3 loop reads CASSPRPGQGQAEAFF. The CDR3 DNA sequence: TGTGCCAGCAGCCCCCGCCCGGGACAGGGCCAAGCTGAAGCTTTCTTT. The chain couples TRBV7-9 to TRBJ1-1; 9 nucleotides line up with TRBD1. Trimming removed 5 bases from V and 6 bases from J; junction bases left unmatched: 13. CDR3 size: 16 residues. Per the germline V gene, CDR1 is SEHNR and CDR2 is FQNEAQ (reference sequence).

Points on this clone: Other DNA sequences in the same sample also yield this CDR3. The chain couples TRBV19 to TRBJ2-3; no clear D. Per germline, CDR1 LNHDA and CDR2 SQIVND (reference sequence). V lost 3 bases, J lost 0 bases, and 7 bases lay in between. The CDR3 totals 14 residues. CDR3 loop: CASSIWASTDTQYF. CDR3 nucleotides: TGTGCCAGTAGTATTTGGGCTAGCACAGATACGCAGTATTTT. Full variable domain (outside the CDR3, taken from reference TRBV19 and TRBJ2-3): DGGITQSPKYLFRKEGQNVTLSCEQNLNHDAMYWYRQDPGQGLRLIYYSQIVNDFQKGDIAEGYSVSREKKESFPLTVTSAQKNPTAFYLCASSIWASTDTQYFGPGTRLTVL.

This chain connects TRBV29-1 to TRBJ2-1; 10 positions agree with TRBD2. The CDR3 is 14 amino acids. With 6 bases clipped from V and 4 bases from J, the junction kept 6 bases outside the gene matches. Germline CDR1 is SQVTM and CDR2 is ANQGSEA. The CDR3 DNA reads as TGCAGCGTCGCTACTAGCGGGGTTTACAATGAGCAGTTCTTC. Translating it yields CSVATSGVYNEQFF.

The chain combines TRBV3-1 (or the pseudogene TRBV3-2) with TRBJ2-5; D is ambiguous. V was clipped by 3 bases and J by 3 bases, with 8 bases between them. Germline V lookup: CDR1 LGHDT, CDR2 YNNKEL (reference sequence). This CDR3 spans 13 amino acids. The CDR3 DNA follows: TGTGCCAGCAGCCAGGGTCGAGAAGAGACCCAGTACTTC. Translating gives CASSQGREETQYF.

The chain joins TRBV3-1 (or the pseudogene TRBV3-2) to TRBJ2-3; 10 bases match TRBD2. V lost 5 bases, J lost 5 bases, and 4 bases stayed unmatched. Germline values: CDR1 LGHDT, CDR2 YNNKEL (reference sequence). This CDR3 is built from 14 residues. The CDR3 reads CASSASGGGDTQYF. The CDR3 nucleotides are TGTGCCAGCAGCGCTAGCGGGGGAGGAGATACGCAGTATTTT.

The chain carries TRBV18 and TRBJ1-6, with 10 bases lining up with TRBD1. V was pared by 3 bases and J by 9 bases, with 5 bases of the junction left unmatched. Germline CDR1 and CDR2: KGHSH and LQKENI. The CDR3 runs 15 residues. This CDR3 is CASSPGQGGGSPLHF. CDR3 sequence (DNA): TGTGCCAGCTCACCCGGACAGGGGGGAGGTTCACCCCTCCACTTT.